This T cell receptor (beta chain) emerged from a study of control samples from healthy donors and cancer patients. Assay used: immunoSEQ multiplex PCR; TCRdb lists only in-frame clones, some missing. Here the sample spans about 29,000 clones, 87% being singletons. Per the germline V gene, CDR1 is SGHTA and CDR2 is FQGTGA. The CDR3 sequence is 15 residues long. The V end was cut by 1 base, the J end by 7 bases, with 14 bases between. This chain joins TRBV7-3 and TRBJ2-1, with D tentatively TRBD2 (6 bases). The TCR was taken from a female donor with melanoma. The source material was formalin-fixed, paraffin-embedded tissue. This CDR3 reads CASSLRSAGRNEQFF. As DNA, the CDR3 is TGTGCCAGCAGCTTAAGGTCCGCCGGGAGAAATGAGCAGTTCTTC.